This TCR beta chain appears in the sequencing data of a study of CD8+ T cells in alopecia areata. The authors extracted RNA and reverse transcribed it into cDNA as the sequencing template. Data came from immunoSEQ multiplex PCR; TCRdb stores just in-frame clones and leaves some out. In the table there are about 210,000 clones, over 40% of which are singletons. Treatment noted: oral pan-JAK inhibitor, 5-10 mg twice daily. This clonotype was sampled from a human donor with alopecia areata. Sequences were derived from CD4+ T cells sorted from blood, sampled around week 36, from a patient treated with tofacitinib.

As DNA, the CDR3 is TGCAGCGTTGAAGATCATGGACCTGAGAACACCGGGGAGCTGTTTTTT. Translated: CSVEDHGPENTGELFF. The chain recombines TRBV29-1 with TRBJ2-2; no definite D call. The V and J ends lost 0 bases and 1 base respectively, with 12 bases between them. The germline V gene encodes CDR1 SQVTM and CDR2 ANQGSEA. The CDR3 contains 16 residues.